The 6 T cell receptor beta chains presented below share a single source sample, sequenced in a study of cytomegalovirus exposure and HLA in healthy donors. 60 Vbeta and 13 Jbeta primers were used in PCR. Assay: immunoSEQ multiplex PCR; the TCRdb copy retains only in-frame clones and omits some. This repertoire shows approximately 92,000 clones, about two thirds found once; its top ten account for approximately 8.9%. Sample: PBMCs. These receptors were taken from a man aged 55 to 70 in good health and CMV-seronegative.

The V and J genes are TRBV7-6 and TRBJ2-7; TRBD2 agrees at 7 bases. The CDR3 totals 16 residues. Germline values: CDR1 SGHVS, CDR2 FNYEAQ. Unmatched junction bases numbered 12, after V lost 2 bases and J lost 5 bases. The CDR3: CASSLSGTPPNHEQYF. In DNA, the CDR3 is TGTGCCAGCAGCTTAAGCGGGACGCCCCCGAACCACGAGCAGTACTTC.

This chain uses TRBV19 with TRBJ1-2; D might be TRBD1 (6 bases). The CDR3 contains 14 residues. Per the germline V gene, CDR1 is LNHDA and CDR2 is SQIVND (reference sequence). V was clipped by 6 bases and J by 1 base, with 12 bases between them. The chain's CDR3 is CASRGGFFNYGYTF. The CDR3 bases are TGTGCCAGTAGAGGGGGATTTTTTAACTATGGCTACACCTTC.

V usage is TRBV14 and J usage is TRBJ2-7, with 13 bases fitting TRBD2. The CDR3 contains 15 residues. CDR1 and CDR2 (germline): SGHDN, FVKESK. V lost 3 bases and J lost 2; bases outside the gene matches: 1. CDR3 sequence reads: CASSQGLAGTYEQYF. The CDR3 DNA reads as TGTGCCAGCAGCCAGGGACTAGCGGGAACCTACGAGCAGTACTTC.

The chain uses TRBV2 and TRBJ2-7; 10 bases fit TRBD2. Germline assignment: CDR1 SNHLY and CDR2 FYNNEI. V lost 7 bases and J lost 6; bases outside the gene matches: 9. This CDR3 comprises 14 residues. The CDR3 DNA is TGTGCCAGCATTCCGGGGACTAGCGCAGGCGAGCAGTACTTC. This translates into CASIPGTSAGEQYF. Filled out from reference TRBV2 and TRBJ2-7, the complete variable domain reads EPEVTQTPSHQVTQMGQEVILRCVPISNHLYFYWYRQILGQKVEFLVSFYNNEISEKSEIFDDQFSVERPDGSNFTLKIRSTKLEDSAMYFCASIPGTSAGEQYFGPGTRLTVT.

This clone has just a few counts. This chain connects TRBV9 to TRBJ2-2; no definite D call. CDR3 size: 13 residues. Germline CDR1 is SGDLS and CDR2 is YYNGEE. The V end was cut by 0 bases, the J end by 5 bases, with 5 bases between. CDR3 loop: CASSVAETGELFF. Written as DNA, the CDR3 is TGTGCCAGCAGCGTAGCTGAGACCGGGGAGCTGTTTTTT. Full variable domain (outside the CDR3, taken from reference TRBV9 and TRBJ2-2): DSGVTQTPKHLITATGQRVTLRCSPRSGDLSVYWYQQSLDQGLQFLIQYYNGEERAKGNILERFSAQQFPDLHSELNLSSLELGDSALYFCASSVAETGELFFGEGSRLTVL.

The chain combines TRBV19 with TRBJ1-1; tentatively, D is TRBD1 (6 bases). With 7 bases removed from V and 5 bases from J, the gap between germline ends came to 17 bases. Germline V gene lookup returns CDR1 LNHDA and CDR2 SQIVND (reference sequence). There are 14 residues in the CDR3. CDR3 amino acids: CASTPSGGETEAFF. In DNA, the CDR3 is TGTGCCAGTACCCCCAGCGGGGGCGAGACTGAAGCTTTCTTT.